The 3 T cell receptor beta chains given below trace back to one sample, sequenced in a study of cytomegalovirus exposure and HLA in healthy donors. In the PCR, 60 Vbeta and 13 Jbeta primers were used. Repertoires were generated with immunoSEQ multiplex PCR, while TCRdb's copy carries only in-frame clones and drops some. The sample includes roughly 50,000 clones. Sample: PBMCs. These receptors were obtained from a woman aged 35 to 49 in good health and CMV-seronegative.

The chain recombines TRBV5-1 with TRBJ1-1; tentative D call: TRBD1 (5 bases). The CDR3 runs 14 residues. V was cut by 0 bases and J by 3 bases, with 9 bases left in between. The germline V gene encodes CDR1 SGHRS and CDR2 YFSETQ. The CDR3 reads CASSLGTTDTEAFF. The CDR3 DNA reads as TGCGCCAGCAGCTTGGGGACAACAGACACTGAAGCTTTCTTT.

V is TRBV28 and J is TRBJ1-1, with D possibly being TRBD1 (6 bases). The V end lost 8 bases, the J end lost 1 base, and 20 bases lay between the germline ends. The germline V gene has CDR1 MDHEN and CDR2 SYDVKM. CDR3 length equals 16 residues. CDR3 loop: CASPPGGQDANTEAFF. The CDR3 nucleotides are TGTGCCAGCCCCCCCGGGGGGCAAGATGCGAACACTGAAGCTTTCTTT.

V and J are TRBV5-6 and TRBJ1-1; 7 bases are shared with TRBD1. Per the germline V gene, CDR1 is SGHDT and CDR2 is YYEEEE. Germline trimming cut 3 bases from V and 2 bases from J; bases unmatched to any gene: 7. The CDR3 is 15 amino acids. The CDR3 DNA sequence: TGTGCCAGCAGCTGGGGAACAGGGGAAAACACTGAAGCTTTCTTT. Protein: CASSWGTGENTEAFF.